This entry lists 3 T cell receptor beta chains sequenced from one sample in a study of human CD4 T cells and Enterobacteriaceae (dated by TCRdb to about 2020). Memory CD4+ T cells were FACS-sorted on a FACSAria III to over 95% purity as all CD4+ cells other than CD45RA+CCR7+CD95- naive cells. The method was the immunoSEQ multiplex PCR assay. In TCRdb, the immuneACCESS table is reduced to in-frame sequences with V and J assigned. These tables do not hold every clone; where another copy was compared, an unresolved V gene accounts for under half, and the others remain unexplained. In this sample the table shows about 29,000 clones, roughly 79% of which occur a single time. The ten largest clones take up 1.7% of the sample. What was sequenced was memory CD4+ T cells from blood. Interpreted using the paper, the cell subset or site label stands for: total memory CD4 T cells sorted directly ex vivo, unstimulated. These receptors originate from a human donor in good health.

The chain is built from TRBV5-1 and TRBJ2-2; D is uncertain. Per the germline V gene, CDR1 is SGHRS and CDR2 is YFSETQ. The CDR3 loop spans 14 amino acids. V lost 2 bases and J 5 bases, leaving 10 bases between the germline ends. CDR3 residues: CASSFSRQTGELFF. The DNA of the CDR3 is TGCGCCAGCAGCTTCTCACGTCAAACCGGGGAGCTGTTTTTT. Based on the CDR3 plus reference TRBV5-1 and TRBJ2-2, the full variable domain is KAGVTQTPRYLIKTRGQQVTLSCSPISGHRSVSWYQQTPGQGLQFLFEYFSETQRNKGNFPGRFSGRQFSNSRSEMNVSTLELGDSALYLCASSFSRQTGELFFGEGSRLTVL.

This clone was observed once. V usage is TRBV28 and J usage is TRBJ1-1; 10 positions agree with TRBD1. Germline CDR1 MDHEN, CDR2 SYDVKM. CDR3 size: 17 residues. The trim removed 6 bases at V and 1 base at J, leaving 11 bases unmatched. The CDR3 protein is CASSPSGTGAKNTEAFF. In DNA, the CDR3 is TGTGCCAGCAGCCCTTCCGGGACAGGGGCCAAGAACACTGAAGCTTTCTTT.

The V gene is TRBV5-1, the J gene TRBJ2-3; 10 bases line up with TRBD1. The germline CDR1 and CDR2 sequences are SGHRS and YFSETQ. The CDR3 is made up of 19 amino acids. The V and J ends lost 2 bases and 1 base, in that order; junction bases with no gene match: 13. The CDR3 sequence is CASSLLTSGTGARTDTQYF. CDR3 DNA sequence: TGCGCCAGCAGCTTATTGACTTCCGGGACAGGGGCACGCACAGATACGCAGTATTTT.